This T cell receptor (beta chain) was captured in a study of control samples from healthy donors and cancer patients. Germline V gene sequence: CDR1 KGHSH, CDR2 LQKENI. The CDR3 covers 16 residues. After removal of 3 bases from V and 12 bases from J, the junction contained 10 bases not matched to a gene. Repertoires were generated with immunoSEQ multiplex PCR, while TCRdb's copy carries only in-frame clones and drops some. In the table there are hundreds of thousands of clones, over 75% of which are singletons. The sample consisted of PBMCs. The receptor was derived from a woman aged 55-70 years with lung cancer. The chain combines TRBV18 with TRBJ2-1; 14 bases fit TRBD2. The CDR3 DNA follows: TGTGCCAGCTCACCTAGCCCGGGACTAGCGGGAGAGAGGCAGTTCTTC. Its protein is CASSPSPGLAGERQFF.